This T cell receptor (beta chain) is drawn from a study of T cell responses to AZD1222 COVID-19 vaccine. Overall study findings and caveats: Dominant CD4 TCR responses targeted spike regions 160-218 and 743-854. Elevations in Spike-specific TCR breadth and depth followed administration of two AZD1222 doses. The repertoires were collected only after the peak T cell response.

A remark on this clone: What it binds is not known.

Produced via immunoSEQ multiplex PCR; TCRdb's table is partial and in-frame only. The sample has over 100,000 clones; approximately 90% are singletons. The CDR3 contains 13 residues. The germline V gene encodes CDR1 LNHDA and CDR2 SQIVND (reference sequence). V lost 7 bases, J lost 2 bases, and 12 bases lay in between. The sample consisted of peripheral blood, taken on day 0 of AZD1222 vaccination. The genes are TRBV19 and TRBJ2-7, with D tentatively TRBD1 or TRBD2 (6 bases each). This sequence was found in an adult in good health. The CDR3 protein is CASNGGPTYEQYF. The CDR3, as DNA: TGTGCCAGTAATGGGGGGCCGACCTACGAGCAGTACTTC.